This T cell receptor beta chain was documented in a study of shared clonotypes between healthy human individuals. Profiled with immunoSEQ multiplex PCR; TCRdb holds only in-frame clones, not every one. The data hold hundreds of thousands of clones, with roughly 98% observed a single time. The CDR3 length is 12 residues. From germline, CDR1 is WSHSY and CDR2 SAAADI. Deletions cut 8 bases from V and 2 bases from J, with 10 bases between. CD45RO negativity and positive selection for CCR7 defined naive CD8 cells, a population that excluded terminally differentiated effector memory CD45RA+ cells. Healthy HIV-negative adults without recent acute infections or vaccinations served as donors.

The clonotype comes from a man aged 30 to 39 in good health. Material: naive CD8+ T cells sorted from blood. The rearrangement joins TRBV10-2 to TRBJ2-7, with D perhaps TRBD1 (5 bases). The DNA for the CDR3 is TGCGCCAGCCAGGACATGACCTACGAGCAGTACTTC. Amino acid sequence: CASQDMTYEQYF.